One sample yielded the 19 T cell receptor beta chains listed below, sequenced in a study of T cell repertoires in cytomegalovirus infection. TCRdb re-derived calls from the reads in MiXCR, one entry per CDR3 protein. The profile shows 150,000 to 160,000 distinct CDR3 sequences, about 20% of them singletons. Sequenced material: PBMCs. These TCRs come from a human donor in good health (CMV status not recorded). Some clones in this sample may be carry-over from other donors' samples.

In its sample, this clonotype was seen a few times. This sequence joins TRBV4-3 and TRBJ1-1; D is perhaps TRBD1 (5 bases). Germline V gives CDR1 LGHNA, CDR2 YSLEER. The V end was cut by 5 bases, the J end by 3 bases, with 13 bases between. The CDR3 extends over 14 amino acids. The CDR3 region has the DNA TGCGCCAGCAGCACCTTCCGGGGGGACACTGAAGCTTTCTTT. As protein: CASSTFRGDTEAFF.

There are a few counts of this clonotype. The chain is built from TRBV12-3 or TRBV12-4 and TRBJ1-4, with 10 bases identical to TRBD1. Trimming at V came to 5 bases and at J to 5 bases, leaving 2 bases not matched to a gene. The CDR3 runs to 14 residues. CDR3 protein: CASSMDRGNEKLFF. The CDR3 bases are TGTGCCAGCAGTATGGACAGGGGGAATGAAAAACTGTTTTTT.

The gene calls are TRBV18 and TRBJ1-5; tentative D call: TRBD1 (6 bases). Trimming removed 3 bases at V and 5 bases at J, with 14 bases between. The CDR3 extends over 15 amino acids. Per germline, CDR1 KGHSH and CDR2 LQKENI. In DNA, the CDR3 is TGTGCCAGCTCACCGTCTGGGGGCGCCGATCAGCCCCAGCATTTT. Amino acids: CASSPSGGADQPQHF.

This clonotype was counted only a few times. CDR3 in amino acids: CASSLEGGYTF. In nucleotides, the CDR3 is TGCGCCAGCAGCTTGGAGGGGGGCTACACCTTC. The rearrangement uses TRBV5-1 and TRBJ1-2, with D tentatively TRBD1 (5 bases). The CDR3 is made up of 11 amino acids. V dropped 0 bases and J dropped 8 bases, with 5 bases sitting between them. Per the germline V gene, CDR1 is SGHRS and CDR2 is YFSETQ.

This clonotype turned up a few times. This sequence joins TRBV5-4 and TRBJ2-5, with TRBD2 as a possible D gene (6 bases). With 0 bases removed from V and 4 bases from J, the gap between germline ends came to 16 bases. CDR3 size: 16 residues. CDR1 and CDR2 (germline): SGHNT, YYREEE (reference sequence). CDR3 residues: CASSLGLGEVSETQYF. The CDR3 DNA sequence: TGTGCCAGCAGCTTGGGGTTAGGGGAGGTTTCAGAGACCCAGTACTTC.

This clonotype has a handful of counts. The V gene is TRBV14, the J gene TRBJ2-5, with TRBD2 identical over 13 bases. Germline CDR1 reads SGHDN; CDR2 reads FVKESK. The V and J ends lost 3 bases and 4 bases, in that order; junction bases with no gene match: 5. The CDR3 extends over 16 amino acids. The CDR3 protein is CASSHPGLAGPETQYF. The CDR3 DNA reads TGTGCCAGCAGCCACCCGGGACTAGCGGGACCAGAGACCCAGTACTTC.

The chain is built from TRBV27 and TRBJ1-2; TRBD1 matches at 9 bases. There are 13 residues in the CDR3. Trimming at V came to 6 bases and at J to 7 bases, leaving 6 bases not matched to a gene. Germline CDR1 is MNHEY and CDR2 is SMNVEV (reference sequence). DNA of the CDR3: TGTGCCAGCAGGGCCCGGGACAGGGTTGGCTACACCTTC. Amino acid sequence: CASRARDRVGYTF.

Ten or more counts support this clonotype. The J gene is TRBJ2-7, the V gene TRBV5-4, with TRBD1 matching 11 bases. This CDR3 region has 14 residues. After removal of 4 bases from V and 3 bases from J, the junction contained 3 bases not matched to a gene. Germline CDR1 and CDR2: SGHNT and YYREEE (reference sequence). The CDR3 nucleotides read TGTGCCAGCAGCGGCGGGACAGGGGGCTACGAGCAGTACTTC. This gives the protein CASSGGTGGYEQYF.

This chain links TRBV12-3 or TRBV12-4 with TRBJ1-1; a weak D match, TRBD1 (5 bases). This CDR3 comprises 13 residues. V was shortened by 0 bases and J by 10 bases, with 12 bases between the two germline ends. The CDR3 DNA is TGTGCCAGCAGTTTAGCAGAAGGCGGGGGAGCTTTCTTT. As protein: CASSLAEGGGAFF.

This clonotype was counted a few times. The CDR3 is CASITTGTGGYTF. The CDR3, as DNA: TGTGCCAGCATTACAACCGGGACCGGGGGCTACACCTTC. The chain uses TRBV28 and TRBJ1-2; a weak D match, TRBD1 (5 bases). Trimming cost V 7 bases and J 8 bases, with 17 bases left between them. The CDR3 is made up of 13 amino acids. Per the germline V gene, CDR1 is MDHEN and CDR2 is SYDVKM.

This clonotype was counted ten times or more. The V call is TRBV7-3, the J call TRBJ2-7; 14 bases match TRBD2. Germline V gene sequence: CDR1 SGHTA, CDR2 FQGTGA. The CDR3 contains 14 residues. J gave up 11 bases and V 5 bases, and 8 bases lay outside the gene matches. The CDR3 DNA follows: TGTGCCAGCAGCGCATCCGGGACTAGCGGGGGCGAGTACTTC. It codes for CASSASGTSGGEYF.

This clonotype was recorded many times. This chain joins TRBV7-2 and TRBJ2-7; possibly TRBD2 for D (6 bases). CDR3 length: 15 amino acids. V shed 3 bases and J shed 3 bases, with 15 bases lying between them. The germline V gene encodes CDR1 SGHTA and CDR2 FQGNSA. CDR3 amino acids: CASSLEGGPNYEQYF. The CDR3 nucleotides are TGTGCCAGCAGCTTGGAGGGAGGTCCGAACTACGAGCAGTACTTC. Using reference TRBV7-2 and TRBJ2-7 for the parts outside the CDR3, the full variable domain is GAGVSQSPSNKVTEKGKDVELRCDPISGHTALYWYRQSLGQGLEFLIYFQGNSAPDKSGLPSDRFSAERTGGSVSTLTIQRTQQEDSAVYLCASSLEGGPNYEQYFGPGTRLTVT.

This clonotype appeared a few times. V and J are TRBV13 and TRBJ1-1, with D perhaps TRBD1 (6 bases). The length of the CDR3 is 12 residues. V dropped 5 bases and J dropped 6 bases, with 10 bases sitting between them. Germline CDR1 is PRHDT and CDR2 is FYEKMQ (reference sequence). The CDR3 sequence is CASSTGLAEAFF. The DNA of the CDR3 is TGTGCCAGCAGCACAGGGTTAGCTGAAGCTTTCTTT.

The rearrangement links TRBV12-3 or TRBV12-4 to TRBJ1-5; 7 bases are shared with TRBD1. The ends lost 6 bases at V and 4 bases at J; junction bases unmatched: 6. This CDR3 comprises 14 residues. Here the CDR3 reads CASRLQGSNQPQHF. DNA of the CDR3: TGTGCCAGCAGATTACAGGGGAGTAATCAGCCCCAGCATTTT.

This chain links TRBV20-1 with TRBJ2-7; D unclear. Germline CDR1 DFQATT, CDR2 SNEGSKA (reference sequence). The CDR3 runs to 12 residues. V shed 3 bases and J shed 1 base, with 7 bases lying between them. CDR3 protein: CSASRISYEQYF. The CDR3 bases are TGCAGTGCTAGTCGGATATCCTACGAGCAGTACTTC.

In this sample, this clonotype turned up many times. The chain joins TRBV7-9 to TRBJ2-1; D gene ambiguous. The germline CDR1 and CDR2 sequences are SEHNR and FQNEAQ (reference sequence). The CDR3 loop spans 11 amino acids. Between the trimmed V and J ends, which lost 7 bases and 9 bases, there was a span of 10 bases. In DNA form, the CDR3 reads TGTGCCAGCACCGAAAGGGTTGAGCAGTTCTTC. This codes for CASTERVEQFF.

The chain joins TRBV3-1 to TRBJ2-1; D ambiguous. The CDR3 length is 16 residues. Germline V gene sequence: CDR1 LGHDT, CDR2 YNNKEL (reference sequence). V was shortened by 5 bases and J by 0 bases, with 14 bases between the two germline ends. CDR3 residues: CASSFLGPSSYNEQFF. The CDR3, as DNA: TGTGCCAGCAGCTTCCTTGGACCTAGCTCCTACAATGAGCAGTTCTTC.

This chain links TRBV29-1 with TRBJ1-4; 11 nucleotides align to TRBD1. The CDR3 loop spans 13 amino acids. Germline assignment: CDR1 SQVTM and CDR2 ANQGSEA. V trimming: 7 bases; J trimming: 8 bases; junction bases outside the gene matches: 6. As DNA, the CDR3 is TGCAGCGCAAGGACAGGGGGCGGAGAAAAACTGTTTTTT. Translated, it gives CSARTGGGEKLFF.

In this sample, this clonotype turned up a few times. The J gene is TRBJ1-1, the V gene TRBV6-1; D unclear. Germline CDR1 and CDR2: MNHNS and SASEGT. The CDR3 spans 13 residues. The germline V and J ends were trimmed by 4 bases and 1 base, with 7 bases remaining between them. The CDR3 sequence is CASSAMKNTEAFF. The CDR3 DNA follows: TGTGCCAGCAGTGCTATGAAGAACACTGAAGCTTTCTTT.